A single sample is the source of the 10 T cell receptor beta chains below, sequenced in a study of blood T cell repertoires in COVID-19. Profiled with immunoSEQ multiplex PCR; TCRdb holds only in-frame clones, not every one. The repertoire includes around 300,000 clones, approximately 89% of them detected once, and about 1.5% sits in the top ten. Input material: peripheral blood. Every receptor here comes from a woman aged 25 to 39 with COVID-19, enrolled during active disease.

The chain uses TRBV11-3 and TRBJ2-6, with a possible D match to TRBD2 (5 bases). This CDR3 is built from 14 residues. V lost 10 bases and J 0 bases, leaving 10 bases between the germline ends. The germline CDR1 and CDR2 sequences are SGHNT and YENEEA. The CDR3 loop is CANQGSSGANVLTF. The DNA of the CDR3 is TGTGCCAACCAAGGGAGCTCTGGGGCCAACGTCCTGACTTTC.

This chain uses TRBV6-5 with TRBJ1-4, with TRBD1 identical over 10 bases. Germline V gene lookup returns CDR1 MNHEY and CDR2 SVGAGI. V was clipped by 11 bases and J by 8 bases; unmatched bases: 14. The CDR3 extends over 15 amino acids. CDR3 nucleotides: TGTGCCTCACGAAGGAGCAGGGGACAGGGGGAAAAACTGTTTTTT. Translated: CASRRSRGQGEKLFF.

The chain is built from TRBV5-1 and TRBJ2-2; 9 bases are a match to TRBD1. Germline values: CDR1 SGHRS, CDR2 YFSETQ. After removal of 4 bases from V and 5 bases from J, the junction contained 6 bases not matched to a gene. CDR3 length: 15 residues. The CDR3 is CASSVSGTGTGELFF. DNA of the CDR3: TGCGCCAGCAGCGTCTCCGGGACAGGGACCGGGGAGCTGTTTTTT.

V usage is TRBV9 and J usage is TRBJ1-5, with 7 bases that match TRBD1. This CDR3 contains 15 residues. V lost 2 bases and J lost 6; bases outside the gene matches: 8. Germline CDR1 SGDLS, CDR2 YYNGEE. Here the CDR3 reads CASSVTGDWGQPQHF. CDR3 coding DNA: TGTGCCAGCAGCGTCACAGGGGATTGGGGTCAGCCCCAGCATTTT.

The rearrangement uses TRBV7-2 and TRBJ1-4; weak D call: TRBD1 (5 bases). The CDR3 covers 16 residues. Germline assignment: CDR1 SGHTA and CDR2 FQGNSA. The germline V and J ends were trimmed by 1 base and 8 bases, with 17 bases remaining between them. DNA for the CDR3: TGTGCCAGCAGCTTAGGGATACTTGGGGCTGGGGAAAAACTGTTTTTT. Translating gives CASSLGILGAGEKLFF.

The chain combines TRBV30 with TRBJ2-1, with D unresolved. The CDR3 is made up of 15 amino acids. Looked up from germline, CDR1 is GTSNPN and CDR2 is SVGIG (reference sequence). Trimming left V 5 bases short and J 1 base short, with 15 bases between. The CDR3 here is CAWSVRATSYNEQFF. The CDR3 bases are TGTGCCTGGTCCGTGAGAGCAACGTCCTACAATGAGCAGTTCTTC.

The rearrangement uses TRBV18 and TRBJ2-5; weak D call: TRBD1 (5 bases). Germline CDR1 reads KGHSH; CDR2 reads LQKENI. There are 16 residues in the CDR3. Trimming removed 2 bases at V and 4 bases at J, with 17 bases between. CDR3 residues: CASSPGAVQAGETQYF. Written as DNA, the CDR3 is TGTGCCAGCTCACCAGGGGCAGTCCAGGCAGGAGAGACCCAGTACTTC.

This rearrangement joins TRBV5-5 to TRBJ2-2; no clear D gene. This CDR3 has 15 amino acids. The germline V gene encodes CDR1 SGHKS and CDR2 YYEKEE (reference sequence). Trimming removed 0 bases from V and 3 bases from J, with 9 bases in between. The CDR3 coding sequence is TGTGCCAGCAGCTTGGGGATCGGAGACACCGGGGAGCTGTTTTTT. Translating gives CASSLGIGDTGELFF.

The gene calls are TRBV19 and TRBJ1-2; TRBD1 agrees at 8 bases. The CDR3 consists of 13 residues. Germline V CDR1 and CDR2: LNHDA, SQIVND (reference sequence). V was pared by 3 bases and J by 5 bases, with 2 bases of the junction left unmatched. CDR3 sequence reads: CASSMDRVYGYTF. The CDR3 region has the DNA TGTGCCAGTAGTATGGACAGGGTGTATGGCTACACCTTC.

This sequence joins TRBV13 and TRBJ2-5; the match to TRBD2 covers 9 bases. This CDR3 spans 14 amino acids. Germline V gene lookup returns CDR1 PRHDT and CDR2 FYEKMQ (reference sequence). Unmatched junction bases numbered 7, after V lost 6 bases and J lost 5 bases. CDR3 sequence reads: CASRPAGGPETQYF. Here the CDR3 DNA reads TGTGCCAGCAGGCCAGCGGGGGGCCCTGAGACCCAGTACTTC.